The clone carrying this T cell receptor (beta chain) was detected only a few times. Antigen unknown. V shed 6 bases, J shed 4 bases, and the junction held 8 bases outside the gene matches. Germline lookup yields CDR1 WSHSY and CDR2 SAAADI. CDR3 length: 15 amino acids. The data originate from a study of tumor-infiltrating lymphocytes in primary liver carcinoma. Study conclusions and caveats: Tumor specimens were characterized by a significantly higher top-250-clone fraction than blood (p = 0.039).

Making TCR beta cDNA involved 400 to 600 ng total RNA and a constant-region primer. Slightly modified ARM-PCR, run as three nested multiplex PCR rounds, produced the TCR beta libraries. Amplification in the first two PCR rounds was performed using TRBV1-TRBV30 forward primers and a C-beta reverse primer for about 10 cycles each. From the multiplex PCR reads, TCRdb called clonotypes with MiXCR, one entry per CDR3 protein. The sample lists approximately 99,000 distinct CDR3 sequences, 55% to 70% occurring once. Co-extraction of both nucleic acids (RNA and DNA) used about 17-33 mg of unsorted bulk tissue.

This receptor was obtained from a woman aged 60-75 years with primary liver carcinoma and hepatitis B virus infection. The sequencing input was liver tumor tissue from sampling region 5. The sample's subset: tumor region T5, tumor centre. This chain joins TRBV10-2 and TRBJ2-7, with 11 bases identical to TRBD2. The CDR3 spells CASRFLAGGHYEQYF. CDR3 in DNA: TGCGCCAGCAGATTCCTAGCGGGAGGACATTACGAGCAGTACTTC.